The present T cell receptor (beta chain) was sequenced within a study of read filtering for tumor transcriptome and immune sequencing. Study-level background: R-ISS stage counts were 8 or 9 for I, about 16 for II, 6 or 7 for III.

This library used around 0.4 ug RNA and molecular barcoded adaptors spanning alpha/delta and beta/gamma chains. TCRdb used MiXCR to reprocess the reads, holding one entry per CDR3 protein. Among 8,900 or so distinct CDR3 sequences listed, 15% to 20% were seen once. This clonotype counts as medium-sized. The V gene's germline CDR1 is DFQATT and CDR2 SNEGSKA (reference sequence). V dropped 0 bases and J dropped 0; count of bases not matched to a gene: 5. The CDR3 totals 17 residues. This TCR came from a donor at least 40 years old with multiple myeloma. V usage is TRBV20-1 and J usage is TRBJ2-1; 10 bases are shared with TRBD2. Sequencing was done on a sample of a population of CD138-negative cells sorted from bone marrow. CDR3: CSARDPSSGGSYNEQFF. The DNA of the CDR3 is TGCAGTGCTAGAGATCCGTCTAGCGGGGGCTCCTACAATGAGCAGTTCTTC.